These 21 T cell receptor beta chains share one sample of origin, sequenced in a study of OX40 agonist ivuxolimab in advanced cancers. Libraries were prepared through the immunoSEQ multiplex PCR assay. Drawn from immuneACCESS, this table holds only the in-frame rearrangements with V and J called that TCRdb kept. Clones are partly lost; checked studies trace under half to an unresolved V gene and leave the rest unexplained. The sample yields approximately 87,000 clones; 91% were counted once. The ten largest clones take up approximately 0.78% of the sample. Sequencing used CD4+ or CD8+ T cells sorted from blood, obtained in a trial of the OX40 agonist ivuxolimab. Receptors were obtained from an adult with an advanced solid tumor such as melanoma, head and neck, liver or kidney cancer.

V gene TRBV5-1 combines with J gene TRBJ2-5; 9 bases fit TRBD1. Germline CDR1 and CDR2: SGHRS and YFSETQ. CDR3 length: 14 amino acids. J gave up 5 bases and V 4 bases, and 6 bases lay outside the gene matches. The CDR3 bases are TGCGCCAGCAGCACATGGACAGGGGATGAGACCCAGTACTTC. It codes for CASSTWTGDETQYF.

This clone was detected only once. The chain recombines TRBV5-1 with TRBJ2-3; 10 bases fit TRBD2. The V and J ends lost 0 bases and 1 base, in that order; junction bases with no gene match: 2. Germline values: CDR1 SGHRS, CDR2 YFSETQ. CDR3 length equals 16 residues. The CDR3 region has the DNA TGCGCCAGCAGCTTGGTTACTAGCGGGGGCACAGATACGCAGTATTTT. Its translation: CASSLVTSGGTDTQYF.

This clone was observed a handful of times. The chain's CDR3 is CASSESVAGPSDTEAFF. The DNA of the CDR3 is TGTGCCAGCAGCGAATCCGTAGCAGGCCCATCGGACACTGAAGCTTTCTTT. The chain uses TRBV21-1 and TRBJ1-1. TRBV21-1 is flagged as a pseudogene. The CDR3 is made up of 17 amino acids.

This chain joins TRBV5-4 and TRBJ2-1, with 9 bases identical to TRBD2. From germline, CDR1 is SGHNT and CDR2 YYREEE (reference sequence). V lost 4 bases, J lost 3 bases, and 8 bases stayed unmatched. The CDR3 is 16 residues long. The CDR3 sequence: CASSPHSGSVYNEQFF. As DNA, the CDR3 is TGTGCCAGCAGCCCACATAGCGGGAGCGTCTACAATGAGCAGTTCTTC. Full variable domain (remainder filled in from reference TRBV5-4 and TRBJ2-1): ETGVTQSPTHLIKTRGQQVTLRCSSQSGHNTVSWYQQALGQGPQFIFQYYREEENGRGNFPPRFSGLQFPNYSSELNVNALELDDSALYLCASSPHSGSVYNEQFFGPGTRLTVL.

This clone has just a few counts. This chain joins TRBV6-1 and TRBJ2-5; no reliable D call. This CDR3 region has 11 residues. V lost 3 bases to trimming and J lost 2 bases, with 1 base between them. Germline-derived CDR1 and CDR2 are MNHNS and SASEGT. The DNA of the CDR3 is TGTGCCAGCAGTGAGCAAGAGACCCAGTACTTC. This translates into CASSEQETQYF.

The chain couples TRBV28 to TRBJ2-3, with TRBD2 identical over 9 bases. J gave up 3 bases and V 6 bases, and 1 base lay outside the gene matches. This CDR3 comprises 13 residues. Germline CDR1 and CDR2: MDHEN and SYDVKM. The CDR3 bases are TGTGCCAGCAGGCGGGGGGGGACAGATACGCAGTATTTT. Protein product: CASRRGGTDTQYF.

This clone was counted a few times. This sequence joins TRBV6-5 and TRBJ2-3; D is unclear. Deletions cut 8 bases from V and 4 bases from J, with 10 bases between. Germline V gene sequence: CDR1 MNHEY, CDR2 SVGAGI. CDR3 length: 12 amino acids. CDR3 residues: CASGKFADTQYF. The CDR3 DNA sequence: TGTGCCAGCGGAAAGTTCGCAGATACGCAGTATTTT.

V is TRBV7-2 and J is TRBJ2-7; no firm D call. The CDR3 runs to 14 residues. With 6 bases removed from V and 6 bases from J, the gap between germline ends came to 18 bases. Germline assignment: CDR1 SGHTA and CDR2 FQGNSA. The CDR3 coding sequence is TGTGCCAGCAGGCCGTCCTTTCCGTCCACCGAGCAGTACTTC. It yields the protein CASRPSFPSTEQYF. Based on the CDR3 plus reference TRBV7-2 and TRBJ2-7, the full variable domain is GAGVSQSPSNKVTEKGKDVELRCDPISGHTALYWYRQSLGQGLEFLIYFQGNSAPDKSGLPSDRFSAERTGGSVSTLTIQRTQQEDSAVYLCASRPSFPSTEQYFGPGTRLTVT.

This rearrangement joins TRBV9 to TRBJ1-2; no reliable D call. The CDR3 loop spans 12 amino acids. CDR1 SGDLS and CDR2 YYNGEE come from the germline V gene. With 2 bases removed from V and 13 bases from J, the gap between germline ends came to 15 bases. CDR3 DNA: TGTGCCAGCAGCGTGAGGGTCGGTGAGGTCACCTTC. Translation gives CASSVRVGEVTF.

CDR3 DNA: TGTGCCAGCAGCTCCCGGACTAGCGGGAGGGCACAAGAGACCCAGTACTTC. Translated, it gives CASSSRTSGRAQETQYF. The rearrangement links TRBV5-4 to TRBJ2-5, with 15 positions matching TRBD2. CDR3 length: 17 amino acids. Germline-derived CDR1 and CDR2 are SGHNT and YYREEE (reference sequence). J lost 2 bases, V lost 3 bases, and 5 bases had no gene match.

The chain couples TRBV10-3 to TRBJ2-3; TRBD2 might be the D (5 bases). The CDR3 runs 14 residues. Looked up from germline, CDR1 is ENHRY and CDR2 is SYGVKD. Trimming shortened V by 6 bases and J by 1 base, and 11 bases separated the two germline ends. As DNA, the CDR3 is TGTGCCATCAGGGCATCGCGGGGCACAGATACGCAGTATTTT. This gives the protein CAIRASRGTDTQYF.

A remark on this clone: This specimen includes other DNA sequences encoding the same CDR3. This chain connects TRBV4-3 to TRBJ1-2; D gene uncertain. Between the trimmed V and J ends, which lost 1 base and 4 bases, there was a span of 13 bases. The CDR3 extends over 15 amino acids. CDR1 and CDR2 (germline): LGHNA, YSLEER. The CDR3 DNA sequence: TGCGCCAGCAGCCAAGCGCGTCCGGGAACCTATGGCTACACCTTC. This codes for CASSQARPGTYGYTF.

The V and J genes are TRBV6-5 and TRBJ1-1; the D is unclear. The CDR3 spans 14 residues. The V end was cut by 2 bases, the J end by 1 base, with 8 bases between. Germline values: CDR1 MNHEY, CDR2 SVGAGI. CDR3 sequence (DNA): TGTGCCAGCAGTTACCGGCCTGGGAACACTGAAGCTTTCTTT. This sequence encodes CASSYRPGNTEAFF.

This clone was observed once. The CDR3 loop reads CASNTGLVLGSEQFF. Here the CDR3 DNA reads TGTGCCAGCAACACTGGACTAGTTCTGGGTAGTGAGCAGTTCTTC. The V and J genes are TRBV7-2 and TRBJ2-1, with 7 bases aligning to TRBD2. Germline CDR1 reads SGHTA; CDR2 reads FQGNSA. The CDR3 has 15 residues. Unmatched junction bases numbered 15, after V lost 7 bases and J lost 9 bases. Complete variable domain (other parts from reference TRBV7-2 and TRBJ2-1): GAGVSQSPSNKVTEKGKDVELRCDPISGHTALYWYRQSLGQGLEFLIYFQGNSAPDKSGLPSDRFSAERTGGSVSTLTIQRTQQEDSAVYLCASNTGLVLGSEQFFGPGTRLTVL.

This clone came up once. The chain is built from TRBV6-4 and TRBJ1-1; no firm D call. The CDR3 has 14 residues. CDR1 and CDR2 from the germline V gene are MRHNA and SNTAGT. V lost 10 bases, J lost 1 base, and 16 bases lay in between. The CDR3 region is CATPPEGTNTEAFF. Here the CDR3 DNA reads TGTGCCACCCCGCCGGAGGGAACGAACACTGAAGCTTTCTTT.

V is TRBV28 and J is TRBJ1-3, with D possibly matching TRBD1 (5 bases). V lost 0 bases to trimming and J lost 8 bases, with 14 bases between them. This CDR3 comprises 15 residues. CDR1 MDHEN and CDR2 SYDVKM come from the germline V gene. The chain's CDR3 is CASSLWCGARDTIYF. The CDR3, as DNA: TGTGCCAGCAGTTTATGGTGCGGGGCGCGGGACACCATATATTTT. The entire variable domain, with the rest obtained from reference TRBV28 and TRBJ1-3, is as follows: DVKVTQSSRYLVKRTGEKVFLECVQDMDHENMFWYRQDPGLGLRLIYFSYDVKMKEKGDIPEGYSVSREKKERFSLILESASTNQTSMYLCASSLWCGARDTIYFGEGSWLTVV.

This sequence joins TRBV19 and TRBJ2-5, with 9 positions matching TRBD1. With V trimmed by 4 bases and J by 4 bases, 7 bases remained unmatched. The germline CDR1 and CDR2 sequences are LNHDA and SQIVND (reference sequence). This CDR3 is built from 15 residues. DNA for the CDR3: TGTGCCAGTAGTACTAGACAGGGGGTTGGAGAGACCCAGTACTTC. It codes for CASSTRQGVGETQYF.

The CDR3 region is CSVALPGANQFF. The CDR3 nucleotides read TGCAGCGTGGCCCTACCAGGGGCCAACCAGTTCTTC. The chain links TRBV29-1 to TRBJ2-1; D is possibly TRBD1 (6 bases). V lost 6 bases and J 13 bases, leaving 19 bases between the germline ends. CDR1 is SQVTM, CDR2 ANQGSEA, per germline. The CDR3 is 12 amino acids.

In DNA, the CDR3 is TGTGCCACCAGCAGAGATCGTTTGAGACTGCTCTCCTACGAGCAGTACTTC. It is translated as CATSRDRLRLLSYEQYF. The chain links TRBV15 to TRBJ2-7, with D hard to call. V lost 0 bases to trimming and J lost 0 bases, with 15 bases between them. The CDR3 runs 17 residues. The germline gives CDR1 LNHNV, CDR2 YYDKDF (reference sequence).

The rearrangement links TRBV27 to TRBJ2-5, with TRBD2 identical over 9 bases. Losses at the gene ends were 3 bases for V and 4 bases for J; bases not matched to a gene: 18. Germline V gives CDR1 MNHEY, CDR2 SMNVEV (reference sequence). This CDR3 is 19 amino acids long. The CDR3 DNA is TGTGCCAGCAGTTTCCCCTCCCCCCTCGGGACTAGCCTCGGAGAGACCCAGTACTTC. This sequence encodes CASSFPSPLGTSLGETQYF.

The chain carries TRBV7-9 and TRBJ2-5; 10 bases map to TRBD1. The V gene end was trimmed by 0 bases and the J gene end by 5 bases; junction bases not matched to a gene: 12. CDR3 size: 18 residues. Germline V gene sequence: CDR1 SEHNR, CDR2 FQNEAQ (reference sequence). The CDR3 bases are TGTGCCAGCAGCTTAGCCCGGACAGGGGGGTTTTTCCACGAGACCCAGTACTTC. As protein: CASSLARTGGFFHETQYF. Based on the CDR3 plus reference TRBV7-9 and TRBJ2-5, the full variable domain is DTGVSQNPRHKITKRGQNVTFRCDPISEHNRLYWYRQTLGQGPEFLTYFQNEAQLEKSRLLSDRFSAERPKGSFSTLEIQRTEQGDSAMYLCASSLARTGGFFHETQYFGPGTRLLVL.